Each of the 20 T cell receptor beta chains below was sequenced from the same sample in a study of long-term antiretroviral therapy in people with HIV. The assay, immunoSEQ v3.0, was run at survey level. Sequenced by immunoSEQ multiplex PCR; TCRdb stores in-frame clones only, minus some. Of tens of thousands of clones listed, about nine tenths were seen once; the top ten hold around 8.3%. This specimen consisted of unsorted PBMCs, obtained 0.2 years before starting antiretroviral therapy. These receptors all come from a man aged 18 to 29 with HIV.

This chain connects TRBV7-6 to TRBJ2-7; 7 bases agree with TRBD1. Germline assignment: CDR1 SGHVS and CDR2 FNYEAQ. The junction had 10 bases not matched to a gene; V was cut back by 4 bases and J by 7 bases. The CDR3 totals 14 residues. The CDR3 protein is CASSSFQGGYEQYF. The CDR3 nucleotides are TGTGCCAGCAGCTCCTTCCAAGGGGGCTATGAGCAGTACTTC.

CDR3 coding DNA: TGTGCCAGCACCGATGCAGACACTGAAGCTTTCTTT. Translated, it gives CASTDADTEAFF. The chain carries TRBV4-2 and TRBJ1-1; no definite D call. With 7 bases removed from V and 3 bases from J, the gap between germline ends came to 9 bases. Germline loops: CDR1 LGHNA, CDR2 YNFKEQ. This CDR3 has 12 amino acids.

The chain couples TRBV7-9 to TRBJ2-7; the D call may be TRBD1 or TRBD2 (6 bases each). The germline V gene has CDR1 SEHNR and CDR2 FQNEAQ (reference sequence). The CDR3 spans 13 residues. Trimming cost V 1 base and J 5 bases, with 9 bases left between them. CDR3 sequence: CASSLGGANEQYF. CDR3 coding DNA: TGTGCCAGCAGCTTAGGGGGGGCAAACGAGCAGTACTTC. Combining the CDR3 with reference TRBV7-9 and TRBJ2-7 gives the whole variable domain DTGVSQNPRHKITKRGQNVTFRCDPISEHNRLYWYRQTLGQGPEFLTYFQNEAQLEKSRLLSDRFSAERPKGSFSTLEIQRTEQGDSAMYLCASSLGGANEQYFGPGTRLTVT.

The chain employs TRBV19 and TRBJ2-2; TRBD2 agrees at 9 bases. CDR1 and CDR2 from the germline V gene are LNHDA and SQIVND (reference sequence). V shed 3 bases, J shed 6 bases, and the junction held 8 bases outside the gene matches. The CDR3 covers 16 residues. The CDR3 sequence is CASSIPSGRSPGELFF. In nucleotides, the CDR3 is TGTGCCAGTAGTATTCCCAGCGGGAGGTCCCCCGGGGAGCTGTTTTTT.

This chain connects TRBV4-3 to TRBJ1-3; D remains ambiguous. CDR1 and CDR2 (germline): LGHNA, YSLEER. There are 17 residues in the CDR3. V was clipped by 1 base and J by 0 bases, with 13 bases between them. CDR3 sequence reads: CASSQVGTVSSGNTIYF. CDR3 in DNA: TGCGCCAGCAGCCAAGTGGGTACGGTTTCCTCTGGAAACACCATATATTTT.

V gene TRBV4-1 combines with J gene TRBJ1-4; D remains ambiguous. The CDR3 consists of 13 residues. Trimming removed 3 bases from V and 6 bases from J, with 8 bases in between. Looked up from germline, CDR1 is MGHRA and CDR2 is YSYEKL. CDR3 protein: CASSQILHEKLFF. CDR3 nucleotide sequence: TGCGCCAGCAGCCAGATTCTCCATGAAAAACTGTTTTTT.

V and J are TRBV11-2 and TRBJ2-7; D gene ambiguous. Germline-derived CDR1 and CDR2 are SGHAT and FQNNGV. The CDR3 covers 14 residues. Trimming pared 0 bases from V and 0 bases from J, leaving 6 bases between. The CDR3 loop reads CASSLDSYSYEQYF. In nucleotides, the CDR3 is TGTGCCAGCAGCTTAGACTCTTACTCCTACGAGCAGTACTTC.

CDR3 nucleotides: TGTGCCAGCAGTTTAAGAGGAGGATACGAGCAGTACTTC. Protein sequence: CASSLRGGYEQYF. The rearrangement links TRBV27 to TRBJ2-7, with a weak D call TRBD2 (5 bases). The CDR3 is made up of 13 amino acids. Germline values: CDR1 MNHEY, CDR2 SMNVEV (reference sequence). The V end was cut by 2 bases, the J end by 4 bases, with 9 bases between.

The chain links TRBV5-4 to TRBJ1-1; no clear D gene. The V gene's germline CDR1 is SGHNT and CDR2 YYREEE (reference sequence). This CDR3 contains 14 residues. The ends were cut back, 3 bases at V and 4 bases at J, with 13 bases in the middle. CDR3 DNA sequence: TGTGCCAGCAGCTCCCGGGTCCTGGCCACTGAAGCTTTCTTT. Translation gives CASSSRVLATEAFF.

The chain's CDR3 is CASRRRGEATGYTF. CDR3 DNA: TGCGCCAGCAGGCGCCGAGGAGAGGCTACTGGCTACACCTTC. The gene calls are TRBV10-2 and TRBJ1-2; D is ambiguous. CDR1 WSHSY and CDR2 SAAADI come from the germline V gene. V shed 6 bases and J shed 7 bases, with 18 bases lying between them. CDR3 length equals 14 residues.

The rearrangement joins TRBV11-2 to TRBJ1-1, with D perhaps TRBD1 (6 bases). CDR1 SGHAT and CDR2 FQNNGV come from the germline V gene. The CDR3 contains 18 residues. Trimming shortened V by 1 base and J by 1 base, and 19 bases separated the two germline ends. The CDR3 region is CASSLGRGQGLSNTEAFF. CDR3 in DNA: TGTGCCAGCAGCTTAGGGCGGGGGCAGGGACTATCGAACACTGAAGCTTTCTTT.

The V gene is TRBV5-6, the J gene TRBJ1-6; unclear D gene. Per the germline V gene, CDR1 is SGHDT and CDR2 is YYEEEE. This CDR3 is built from 14 residues. The ends were cut back, 0 bases at V and 7 bases at J, with 8 bases in the middle. Here the CDR3 reads CASSLDALNSPLHF. The CDR3 coding sequence is TGTGCCAGCAGCTTGGATGCCCTCAATTCACCCCTCCACTTT.

The chain uses TRBV14 and TRBJ1-2, with D possibly matching TRBD1 (5 bases). This CDR3 spans 13 amino acids. From germline, CDR1 is SGHDN and CDR2 FVKESK. The V and J ends lost 4 bases and 8 bases respectively, with 14 bases between them. The CDR3 region is CASSPRWWGGYTF. DNA for the CDR3: TGTGCCAGCAGCCCAAGATGGTGGGGGGGCTACACCTTC.

This rearrangement joins TRBV5-8 to TRBJ2-5, with 7 bases identical to TRBD1. The CDR3 spans 17 residues. Trimming removed 2 bases from V and 0 bases from J; junction bases left unmatched: 10. Germline assignment: CDR1 SGHTS and CDR2 YDEGEE. The chain's CDR3 is CASSLRGQTLYQETQYF. Written as DNA, the CDR3 is TGTGCCAGCAGCTTACGGGGACAGACGCTGTACCAAGAGACCCAGTACTTC. The variable domain in full, completed from reference TRBV5-8 and TRBJ2-5, reads EAGVTQSPTHLIKTRGQQATLRCSPISGHTSVYWYQQALGLGLQFLLWYDEGEERNRGNFPPRFSGRQFPNYSSELNVNALELEDSALYLCASSLRGQTLYQETQYFGPGTRLLVL.

The V call is TRBV6-1, the J call TRBJ1-2; 7 bases line up with TRBD1. The V segment lost 4 bases and the J segment 8 bases; nucleotides outside the gene matches: 10. CDR1 is MNHNS and CDR2 is SASEGT in the germline V gene. This CDR3 comprises 14 residues. The CDR3 bases are TGTGCCAGCAGTGCCGACAGGGCTGGGGGGGGCTACACCTTC. Its translation is CASSADRAGGGYTF.

This clone is judged medium-sized. V is TRBV19 and J is TRBJ2-5, with TRBD2 matching 9 bases. The germline V gene encodes CDR1 LNHDA and CDR2 SQIVND (reference sequence). This CDR3 spans 15 amino acids. Losses at the gene ends were 2 bases for V and 4 bases for J; bases not matched to a gene: 5. CDR3 sequence: CASSIPAAGGETQYF. In nucleotides, the CDR3 is TGTGCCAGTAGTATACCCGCAGCGGGAGGAGAGACCCAGTACTTC.

CDR3 DNA sequence: TGCGCCAGCAGCTTTGGTGGGTCTGACTATGGCTACACCTTC. It specifies CASSFGGSDYGYTF. V and J are TRBV5-1 and TRBJ1-2; no reliable D call. Trimming shortened V by 2 bases and J by 3 bases, and 11 bases separated the two germline ends. The CDR3 totals 14 residues. CDR1 SGHRS and CDR2 YFSETQ come from the germline V gene.

This clone turned up a few times. The CDR3 coding sequence is TGTGCCAGCGGAGTAGCGGGAGGGTTCAGTGAGCAGTTCTTC. Protein: CASGVAGGFSEQFF. The rearrangement uses TRBV6-5 and TRBJ2-1, with TRBD2 matching over 11 bases. Germline trimming cut 8 bases from V and 9 bases from J; bases unmatched to any gene: 9. Germline V CDR1 and CDR2: MNHEY, SVGAGI. The CDR3 consists of 14 residues.

The chain uses TRBV18 and TRBJ1-1; 8 bases agree with TRBD1. The CDR3 length is 22 residues. The V gene's germline CDR1 is KGHSH and CDR2 LQKENI. With V trimmed by 5 bases and J by 0 bases, 26 bases remained unmatched. This CDR3 reads CASSALPAHHPGQGVMNTEAFF. DNA for the CDR3: TGTGCCAGCTCAGCCCTCCCAGCTCACCATCCTGGACAGGGAGTTATGAACACTGAAGCTTTCTTT.

The chain uses TRBV29-1 and TRBJ2-1, with a tentative D call TRBD1 (6 bases). The germline V gene encodes CDR1 SQVTM and CDR2 ANQGSEA. The CDR3 totals 14 residues. V was cut by 3 bases and J by 2 bases, with 11 bases left in between. The CDR3 coding sequence is TGCAGCGTTGACTACGCAGGGGCCTACAATGAGCAGTTCTTC. As protein: CSVDYAGAYNEQFF.